The 13 T cell receptor beta chains in this list originate from one sample, sequenced in a study of cytomegalovirus exposure and HLA in healthy donors. PCR was performed using 60 Vbeta and 13 Jbeta primers. Libraries were prepared by immunoSEQ multiplex PCR; TCRdb keeps only in-frame clonotypes and omits some of them. The sample contains under 150,000 clones, 70% to 85% of which appear only once. The sequencing sample was made of PBMCs. The receptors here all came from a male donor in good health and CMV-seronegative.

The chain uses TRBV6-1 and TRBJ1-2; tentative D call: TRBD1 (6 bases). This CDR3 has 14 amino acids. Trimming left V 6 bases short and J 7 bases short, with 18 bases between. Germline V gene lookup returns CDR1 MNHNS and CDR2 SASEGT. The CDR3 DNA reads TGTGCCAGCAGGTCAGGGGCCGCCCCCGGTGGCTACACCTTC. Encoded protein: CASRSGAAPGGYTF.

CDR3 sequence (DNA): TGCAGCGTTGCCTTAGCGGGAGGGGTAGATACGCAGTATTTT. Translated: CSVALAGGVDTQYF. This rearrangement joins TRBV29-1 to TRBJ2-3; 11 bases are a match to TRBD2. The CDR3 has 14 amino acids. Germline V gives CDR1 SQVTM, CDR2 ANQGSEA. J gave up 5 bases and V 4 bases, and 5 bases lay outside the gene matches.

This clone was seen only once. The chain links TRBV9 to TRBJ2-7; D gene uncertain. The CDR3 totals 14 residues. Trimming removed 4 bases at V and 3 bases at J, with 14 bases between. CDR1 is SGDLS and CDR2 is YYNGEE in the germline V gene. The CDR3 bases are TGTGCCAGCAGCCTCCATGAGTATAACTACGAGCAGTACTTC. Its protein product is CASSLHEYNYEQYF.

V gene TRBV7-3 combines with J gene TRBJ2-6; 10 nucleotides agree with TRBD1. Germline loops: CDR1 SGHTA, CDR2 FQGTGA. CDR3 size: 17 residues. V shed 5 bases, J shed 3 bases, and the junction held 7 bases outside the gene matches. CDR3 protein: CASSPRQGANGANVLTF. The CDR3 DNA reads as TGTGCCAGCAGCCCAAGACAGGGGGCGAATGGGGCCAACGTCCTGACTTTC.

This sequence joins TRBV5-1 and TRBJ2-7, with 10 bases that match TRBD2. The germline CDR1 and CDR2 sequences are SGHRS and YFSETQ. The CDR3 is made up of 14 amino acids. V lost 3 bases to trimming and J lost 5 bases; unmatched junction nucleotides: 5. The CDR3 region is CASSSGLASHEQYF. CDR3 DNA sequence: TGCGCCAGCAGCTCGGGACTAGCGAGCCACGAGCAGTACTTC. Complete variable domain (other parts from reference TRBV5-1 and TRBJ2-7): KAGVTQTPRYLIKTRGQQVTLSCSPISGHRSVSWYQQTPGQGLQFLFEYFSETQRNKGNFPGRFSGRQFSNSRSEMNVSTLELGDSALYLCASSSGLASHEQYFGPGTRLTVT.

The V call is TRBV11-2, the J call TRBJ2-7; 7 nucleotides match TRBD1. CDR3 length: 16 amino acids. Germline assignment: CDR1 SGHAT and CDR2 FQNNGV. The J segment lost 6 bases and the V segment lost 0 bases, leaving 11 bases of the junction unmatched. The CDR3 reads CASSLDRTQGVGEQYF. CDR3 nucleotides: TGTGCCAGCAGCTTAGATCGGACGCAGGGGGTCGGCGAGCAGTACTTC.

The rearrangement joins TRBV7-3 to TRBJ2-5; 7 bases match TRBD2. V lost 2 bases and J lost 3; bases outside the gene matches: 12. CDR1 is SGHTA and CDR2 is FQGTGA in the germline V gene. The CDR3 is 17 residues long. This CDR3 is CASSLAGGGSFEETQYF. For the CDR3, the DNA is TGTGCCAGCAGCTTAGCTGGGGGAGGGTCCTTTGAAGAGACCCAGTACTTC.

This chain connects TRBV11-2 to TRBJ2-7; D remains ambiguous. The CDR3 contains 15 residues. CDR1 and CDR2 from the germline V gene are SGHAT and FQNNGV. V lost 1 base and J lost 2, with 12 bases in between. CDR3 sequence: CASSLAPEFPYEQYF. CDR3 in DNA: TGTGCCAGCAGCTTAGCGCCGGAGTTTCCCTACGAGCAGTACTTC.

The chain is built from TRBV7-2 and TRBJ2-5; D possibly corresponds to TRBD1 (5 bases). CDR3 length equals 15 residues. Looked up from germline, CDR1 is SGHTA and CDR2 is FQGNSA. V was cut by 0 bases and J by 5 bases, with 13 bases left in between. The CDR3 DNA sequence: TGTGCCAGCAGCTTAGCGTATAGGGGAAGGGAGACCCAGTACTTC. Protein: CASSLAYRGRETQYF.

The V gene is TRBV19, the J gene TRBJ2-7, with 9 positions matching TRBD1. Germline lookup yields CDR1 LNHDA and CDR2 SQIVND (reference sequence). J was trimmed by 3 bases and V by 5 bases; bases with no gene match: 8. This CDR3 region has 15 residues. Written as DNA, the CDR3 is TGTGCCAGTAGTCTGGGGACAGGGACCCACTACGAGCAGTACTTC. As protein: CASSLGTGTHYEQYF.

The V gene is TRBV30, the J gene TRBJ2-5; D possibly corresponds to TRBD2 (5 bases). Germline assignment: CDR1 GTSNPN and CDR2 SVGIG (reference sequence). The CDR3 is made up of 15 amino acids. V lost 3 bases to trimming and J lost 7 bases, with 21 bases between them. Here the CDR3 reads CAWSGGRAKVGTQYF. In nucleotides, the CDR3 is TGTGCCTGGAGCGGAGGTAGGGCCAAAGTAGGGACCCAGTACTTC.

The chain is built from TRBV10-1 and TRBJ2-2; D call uncertain. V lost 4 bases and J lost 7, with 10 bases in between. Germline V gives CDR1 WNHNN, CDR2 SYGVQD (reference sequence). There are 13 residues in the CDR3. In DNA form, the CDR3 reads TGCGCCAGCAGTGCCCACTCCGGCGGGGAGCTGTTTTTT. It encodes CASSAHSGGELFF.

The V call is TRBV28, the J call TRBJ2-7; 7 bases are shared with TRBD1. This CDR3 is 14 amino acids long. The ends lost 1 base at V and 3 bases at J; junction bases unmatched: 3. CDR1 is MDHEN, CDR2 SYDVKM, per germline. The CDR3 DNA reads TGTGCCAGCAGTTTATTCGGGACAGTCTACGAGCAGTACTTC. It translates to CASSLFGTVYEQYF.